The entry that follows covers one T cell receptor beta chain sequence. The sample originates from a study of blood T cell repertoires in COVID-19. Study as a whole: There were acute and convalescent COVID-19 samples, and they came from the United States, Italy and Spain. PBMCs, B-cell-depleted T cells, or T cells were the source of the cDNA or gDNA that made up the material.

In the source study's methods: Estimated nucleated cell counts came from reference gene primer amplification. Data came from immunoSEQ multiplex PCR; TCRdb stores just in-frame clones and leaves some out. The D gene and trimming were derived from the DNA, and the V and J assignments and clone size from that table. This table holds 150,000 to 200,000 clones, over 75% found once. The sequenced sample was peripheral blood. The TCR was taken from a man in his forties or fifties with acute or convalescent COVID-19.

CDR3: CASSLSGQGAFYEQYF. The CDR3 nucleotides read TGTGCCAGCAGTTTATCGGGACAGGGGGCTTTCTACGAGCAGTACTTC. The chain couples TRBV28 to TRBJ2-7; 12 nucleotides align to TRBD1. The trim removed 1 base at V and 3 bases at J, leaving 4 bases unmatched. The germline CDR1 and CDR2 sequences are MDHEN and SYDVKM. CDR3 length: 16 amino acids. Complete variable domain (other parts from reference TRBV28 and TRBJ2-7): DVKVTQSSRYLVKRTGEKVFLECVQDMDHENMFWYRQDPGLGLRLIYFSYDVKMKEKGDIPEGYSVSREKKERFSLILESASTNQTSMYLCASSLSGQGAFYEQYFGPGTRLTVT.